This T cell receptor beta chain was retrieved from a study of regulatory T cells in long-lasting Graves disease. Study-wide background: Freshly diagnosed Graves' patients had used antithyroid drugs for under 3 months.

As for time point: newly diagnosed GD, antithyroid drugs for less than 3 months. From RNA extracted from PBMCs, the TCR library was made. V lost 3 bases and J lost 2, with 17 bases in between. Per germline, CDR1 GTSNPN and CDR2 SVGIG (reference sequence). The CDR3 has 15 residues. The study, taken as a whole, reports: TCR diversity was lower in persistent Graves' patients than in newly diagnosed ones. The persistent group shared some 2,700 public clonotypes, more than the approximately 1,000 shared by new patients.

Combining iRepertoire HTBI primers with Arm-PCR of CDR3 regions, the authors built TCR beta libraries. Authors' processing steps: The samples yielded about 63 TRBV and about 15 TRBJ segments. One entry per CDR3 protein results from TCRdb running MiXCR on the multiplex PCR reads. The V and J calls were determined by TCRdb, not by the authors. The sample carries under 800,000 distinct CDR3 sequences, approximately 15% recorded once. This clonotype was recorded at least ten times. As yet, its antigen is unknown. This same sample was also part of a study on T cells in Graves' hyperthyroidism and ophthalmopathy.

The sample in question was peripheral blood mononuclear cells (PBMCs), obtained at new diagnosis, from a patient treated with antithyroid drugs. The J gene is TRBJ2-7, the V gene TRBV30; TRBD2 is a possible D gene (6 bases). The receptor's source is a woman aged 25 to 39 with Graves disease. CDR3 region: CAWRGGRKAPYEQYF. DNA for the CDR3: TGTGCCTGGAGGGGGGGACGGAAGGCGCCCTACGAGCAGTACTTC.